Listed below are T cell receptor beta chains from one sample, sequenced in a study of blood T cells in healthy people across ages. TCRdb reprocessed the 5' RACE reads with MiXCR, giving one entry per CDR3 protein. Among around 1,700,000 distinct CDR3 sequences listed, 28% were seen once. The specimen was blood. The receptors were sampled from a woman in her thirties in good health. Both conserved end residues are part of each CDR3. D genes are given only for firm matches. Size is stated for part of the rows, as once, few or many counts, or as a class when the clone is expanded.

TRBV5-5,-,TRBJ2-1,many,CASSLTGRGEQFF,TGTGCCAGCAGCTTGACCGGTCGTGGCGAGCAGTTCTTC
TRBV2,-,TRBJ2-1,-,CASSPREGPNPYNEQFF,TGTGCCAGCAGTCCGAGGGAAGGGCCCAACCCCTACAATGAGCAGTTCTTC
TRBV5-5,-,TRBJ1-1,-,CASTPRTDYTEAFF,TGTGCCAGCACTCCTAGGACAGACTACACTGAAGCTTTCTTT
TRBV11-2,TRBD2,TRBJ2-1,few,CASSSTGLAYEQFF,TGTGCCAGCAGCTCCACGGGACTAGCTTATGAGCAGTTCTTC
TRBV5-6,-,TRBJ2-1,-,CASRRRRKTYNEQFF,TGTGCCAGCAGGCGGAGGCGGAAGACCTACAATGAGCAGTTCTTC
TRBV6-6,-,TRBJ1-2,once,CAISSTDANGYTF,TGTGCCATCAGTTCGACAGACGCTAATGGCTACACCTTC
TRBV6-1,-,TRBJ2-1,many,CASSVRSETYNEQFF,TGTGCCAGCAGTGTGCGCAGCGAGACTTACAATGAGCAGTTCTTC
TRBV20-1,TRBD1,TRBJ1-4,-,CSARRSGGQVEKLFF,TGCAGTGCTAGAAGGTCAGGGGGTCAGGTTGAAAAACTGTTTTTT
TRBV12-3/TRBV12-4,TRBD2,TRBJ2-5,-,CASLPGGAEETQYF,TGTGCCAGCTTACCCGGGGGGGCCGAGGAGACCCAGTACTTC
TRBV29-1,-,TRBJ1-6,-,CSVLLKNSPLHF,TGTAGCGTTCTCCTGAAAAATTCACCCCTCCACTTT
TRBV5-6,-,TRBJ1-4,-,CASSLFTTNEKLFF,TGTGCCAGCAGCTTGTTTACAACTAATGAAAAACTGTTTTTT
TRBV14,TRBD1,TRBJ2-7,-,CASSTTPGWTGSYEQYF,TGTGCCAGCAGCACGACCCCGGGCTGGACAGGGAGCTACGAGCAGTACTTC
TRBV5-1,-,TRBJ2-7,-,CASSMTSYNEQYF,TGCGCCAGCAGCATGACAAGCTACAATGAGCAGTACTTC
TRBV21-1,-,TRBJ2-6,few,CARPRDRCAPGANVLTF,TGTGCCAGGCCCCGGGACAGGTGCGCTCCTGGGGCCAACGTCCTGACTTTC
TRBV5-1,TRBD1,TRBJ2-1,-,CASSLLDQGAYNEQFF,TGCGCCAGCAGCTTGCTTGATCAGGGGGCCTACAATGAGCAGTTCTTC
TRBV5-1,-,TRBJ2-1,few,CASSLAPQGPSTYNEQFF,TGCGCCAGCAGCTTGGCCCCGCAGGGTCCTTCAACCTACAATGAGCAGTTCTTC
TRBV27,-,TRBJ2-5,few,CASSEKVTRLGLETQYF,TGTGCCAGCAGCGAGAAGGTGACTAGGCTGGGTCTAGAGACCCAGTACTTC
TRBV7-2,-,TRBJ2-3,few,CASSLARGRTDTQYF,TGTGCCAGCAGCTTAGCGCGCGGACGCACAGATACGCAGTATTTT
TRBV9,TRBD1,TRBJ1-2,-,CASSIQTGSDGYTF,TGTGCCAGCAGCATACAGACAGGGTCGGATGGCTACACCTTC
TRBV5-5,-,TRBJ2-4,many,CASSLGGDIQYF,TGTGCCAGCAGCTTAGGAGGGGACATTCAGTACTTC
TRBV29-1,-,TRBJ1-2,few,CSVEGGRLRDYGYTF,TGCAGCGTTGAAGGGGGCAGGTTGCGGGACTATGGCTACACCTTC
TRBV2,-,TRBJ2-2,few,CASSEREVDGELFF,TGTGCCAGCAGTGAAAGGGAGGTGGACGGGGAGCTGTTTTTT
TRBV2,-,TRBJ2-5,-,CANIGSGNLGRWEYF,TGTGCCAACATTGGTTCGGGGAACCTAGGCCGGTGGGAGTACTTC
TRBV20-1,TRBD2,TRBJ2-1,-,CSVTTSGVYNEQFF,TGCAGTGTCACGACTAGCGGGGTTTACAATGAGCAGTTCTTC
TRBV5-1,TRBD2,TRBJ2-1,many,CASSSGNEQFF,TGTGCCAGCAGTAGCGGGAATGAGCAGTTCTTC
TRBV20-1,TRBD1,TRBJ1-6,-,CSARDLRTGSYNSPLHF,TGCAGTGCTAGAGATCTCAGGACAGGGAGCTATAATTCACCCCTCCACTTT
TRBV20-1,-,TRBJ2-5,many,CSARGPASAQETQYF,TGCAGTGCTAGAGGTCCGGCTAGCGCGCAAGAGACCCAGTACTTC
TRBV12-5,-,TRBJ2-7,-,CASGLINEQYF,TGTGCTAGTGGTTTGATCAATGAGCAGTACTTC
TRBV4-1,-,TRBJ2-3,-,CASSQDLGDTDTQYF,TGCGCCAGCAGCCAAGATCTGGGGGACACAGATACGCAGTATTTT
TRBV12-3/TRBV12-4,-,TRBJ2-3,-,CASSLTGKPDTQYF,TGTGCCAGCAGTCTTACAGGGAAACCAGATACGCAGTATTTT
TRBV2,TRBD2,TRBJ2-3,-,CASSDPGTSGGSADTQYF,TGTGCCAGCAGTGATCCCGGGACTAGCGGGGGGAGCGCAGATACACAGTATTTT
TRBV20-1,-,TRBJ1-5,-,CSADNAQVGNQPQHF,TGCAGTGCCGACAATGCGCAGGTGGGCAATCAGCCCCAGCATTTT
TRBV24-1,TRBD1,TRBJ2-1,-,CATSDPGTGTNDEQFF,TGTGCCACCAGTGACCCCGGGACAGGGACCAACGATGAGCAGTTCTTC
TRBV6-2/TRBV6-3,-,TRBJ2-4,-,CASVGGWRGNYNEQYF,TGTGCCAGCGTAGGGGGCTGGCGGGGGAACTACAATGAGCAGTACTTC
TRBV9,-,TRBJ2-5,many,CASSVRGSYQETQYF,TGTGCCAGCAGCGTACGGGGATCGTACCAAGAGACCCAGTACTTC
TRBV20-1,TRBD1,TRBJ1-2,many,CSAPTGVGYGYTF,TGCAGTGCCCCGACAGGGGTAGGCTATGGCTACACCTTC
TRBV6-5,-,TRBJ2-2,few,CASNGQGRTGELFF,TGTGCCAGCAACGGCCAGGGGCGCACCGGGGAGCTGTTTTTT
TRBV7-3,TRBD1,TRBJ1-2,-,CASKKTGHGYTF,TGTGCCAGTAAAAAGACAGGGCATGGCTACACCTTC
TRBV3-1,-,TRBJ2-5,-,CASSPPGMRVETQYF,TGTGCCAGCAGCCCCCCTGGGATGAGAGTAGAGACCCAGTACTTC
TRBV12-3/TRBV12-4,-,TRBJ1-3,-,CASSRDTVSGNTIYF,TGTGCCAGCAGTAGGGACACGGTCTCTGGAAACACCATATATTTT
TRBV4-2,TRBD1,TRBJ2-7,-,CASSQAADRVVYEQYF,TGTGCCAGCAGCCAAGCCGCCGACAGGGTTGTCTACGAGCAGTACTTC
TRBV3-1,-,TRBJ2-5,-,CASSQGIGLQPQYF,TGTGCCAGCAGCCAAGGGATAGGGCTTCAGCCCCAGTACTTC
TRBV5-1,-,TRBJ2-7,-,CASSLEARASEQYF,TGCGCCAGCAGCTTGGAGGCCAGGGCTAGCGAGCAGTACTTC
TRBV29-1,TRBD1,TRBJ1-2,many,CSVVTDRDYGYTF,TGCAGCGTTGTAACGGACAGGGACTATGGCTACACCTTC
TRBV10-3,-,TRBJ2-2,-,CAISGEENTGELFF,TGTGCCATCAGTGGCGAGGAGAACACCGGGGAGCTGTTTTTT
TRBV28,-,TRBJ1-1,few,CASNRWGGVNTEAFF,TGTGCCAGCAATAGGTGGGGGGGAGTGAACACTGAAGCTTTCTTT
TRBV6-5,TRBD1,TRBJ1-2,many,CASSPTGGSGGYTF,TGTGCCAGCAGCCCAACAGGGGGGAGTGGTGGCTACACCTTC
TRBV5-1,-,TRBJ2-1,-,CASSWDGYNEQFF,TGCGCCAGCAGCTGGGACGGATACAATGAGCAGTTCTTC
TRBV7-8,-,TRBJ1-4,-,CASSFSGFREKLFF,TGTGCCAGCAGCTTTTCCGGGTTTAGGGAAAAACTGTTTTTT
TRBV5-1,TRBD1,TRBJ2-3,-,CASSFGPDRVSEQPQYF,TGCGCCAGCAGCTTTGGGCCCGACAGGGTAAGCGAGCAGCCCCAGTATTTT
TRBV12-3/TRBV12-4,TRBD2,TRBJ2-1,few,CASSSGLAAEQFF,TGTGCCAGCAGTAGTGGACTAGCGGCTGAGCAGTTCTTC
TRBV6-5,-,TRBJ1-1,-,CASSYLVGEAFF,TGTGCCAGCAGTTACTTGGTGGGTGAAGCTTTCTTT
TRBV2,-,TRBJ2-3,-,CASLRDTTDTQYF,TGTGCCAGCTTGCGGGACACCACAGATACGCAGTATTTT